This is a list of T cell receptor beta chains from one sample in a study of cytomegalovirus exposure and HLA in healthy donors. Only in-frame clones appear in the TCRdb table, and some are missing; sequencing was by immunoSEQ multiplex PCR. The sample has roughly 220,000 clones; approximately 78% are singletons. Sequenced material: PBMCs. These receptors were collected from a woman between 35 and 50 years old in good health and CMV-seronegative. The CDR3 runs from the conserved cysteine through the conserved F or W. Each record gives: D gene, V gene, J gene, clone size, CDR3 protein, CDR3 DNA. D genes are given only for firm matches. Size is stated for part of the rows, as once, few or many counts, or as a class when the clone is expanded.

d_gene: .
v_gene: TRBV27
j_gene: TRBJ1-4
abundance: .
CDR3aa: CASSTMTVGKLFF
CDR3nt: TGTGCCAGCAGTACAATGACAGTTGGAAAACTGTTTTTT

d_gene: .
v_gene: TRBV5-1
j_gene: TRBJ2-1
abundance: .
CDR3aa: CASSPRSYNEQFF
CDR3nt: TGCGCCAGCAGCCCCCGCTCCTACAATGAGCAGTTCTTC

d_gene: .
v_gene: TRBV4-1
j_gene: TRBJ1-1
abundance: .
CDR3aa: CASSRTAMNTEAFF
CDR3nt: TGCGCCAGCAGCCGGACAGCTATGAACACTGAAGCTTTCTTT

d_gene: TRBD2
v_gene: TRBV7-9
j_gene: TRBJ2-2
abundance: .
CDR3aa: CASSLAGATWVTGELFF
CDR3nt: TGTGCCAGCAGTTTAGCGGGAGCGACGTGGGTCACCGGGGAGCTGTTTTTT

d_gene: .
v_gene: TRBV29-1
j_gene: TRBJ2-5
abundance: .
CDR3aa: CSVEGHSSSAAQYF
CDR3nt: TGCAGCGTTGAGGGACATTCATCGTCGGCGGCCCAGTACTTC

d_gene: TRBD2
v_gene: TRBV12-5
j_gene: TRBJ2-1
abundance: .
CDR3aa: CASGFSLAGDYNEQFF
CDR3nt: TGTGCTAGTGGTTTCTCTCTAGCGGGAGACTACAATGAGCAGTTCTTC

d_gene: .
v_gene: TRBV20-1
j_gene: TRBJ2-7
abundance: .
CDR3aa: CSASLSYEQYF
CDR3nt: TGCAGTGCTAGTCTATCCTACGAGCAGTACTTC

d_gene: .
v_gene: TRBV5-6
j_gene: TRBJ1-2
abundance: .
CDR3aa: CASSLGAHYGYTF
CDR3nt: TGTGCCAGCAGCTTGGGCGCGCACTATGGCTACACCTTC

d_gene: TRBD1
v_gene: TRBV30
j_gene: TRBJ2-5
abundance: .
CDR3aa: CACTVGTGVRETQYF
CDR3nt: TGTGCCTGTACGGTCGGGACAGGGGTCAGAGAGACCCAGTACTTC

d_gene: TRBD2
v_gene: TRBV19
j_gene: TRBJ2-5
abundance: .
CDR3aa: CASSTTSGEYQETQYF
CDR3nt: TGTGCCAGTAGTACCACTAGCGGGGAGTACCAAGAGACCCAGTACTTC

d_gene: TRBD2
v_gene: TRBV4-2
j_gene: TRBJ2-5
abundance: .
CDR3aa: CASSQASGIGETQYF
CDR3nt: TGTGCCAGCAGCCAAGCTAGCGGGATTGGGGAGACCCAGTACTTC

d_gene: .
v_gene: TRBV5-5
j_gene: TRBJ2-1
abundance: .
CDR3aa: CASSLLASSSYNEQFF
CDR3nt: TGTGCCAGCAGCCTACTAGCATCTTCCTCCTACAATGAGCAGTTCTTC

d_gene: .
v_gene: TRBV10-2
j_gene: TRBJ2-3
abundance: once
CDR3aa: CASSEQYTDTQYF
CDR3nt: TGCGCCAGCAGTGAGCAGTACACAGATACGCAGTATTTT

d_gene: TRBD1
v_gene: TRBV2
j_gene: TRBJ1-2
abundance: .
CDR3aa: CASSDPHRGLGYGYTF
CDR3nt: TGTGCCAGCAGTGACCCCCACAGGGGGCTTGGCTATGGCTACACCTTC

d_gene: .
v_gene: TRBV18
j_gene: TRBJ2-5
abundance: .
CDR3aa: CASSQGTLQETQYF
CDR3nt: TGTGCCAGCTCACAGGGGACACTACAAGAGACCCAGTACTTC

d_gene: .
v_gene: TRBV4-1
j_gene: TRBJ1-5
abundance: .
CDR3aa: CASSQLLGQNQPQHF
CDR3nt: TGCGCCAGCAGCCAACTGCTAGGCCAGAATCAGCCCCAGCATTTT

d_gene: TRBD2
v_gene: TRBV11-1
j_gene: TRBJ2-1
abundance: .
CDR3aa: CASNLGLAGVNEQFF
CDR3nt: TGTGCCAGCAATTTGGGCCTAGCGGGAGTCAATGAGCAGTTCTTC

d_gene: TRBD2
v_gene: TRBV4-2
j_gene: TRBJ2-3
abundance: .
CDR3aa: CASSPLGLGGSTDTQYF
CDR3nt: TGTGCCAGCAGCCCCTTAGGACTAGGCGGGAGCACAGATACGCAGTATTTT

d_gene: TRBD1
v_gene: TRBV28
j_gene: TRBJ2-5
abundance: .
CDR3aa: CASSFPPGTGWQETQYF
CDR3nt: TGTGCCAGCAGTTTTCCACCCGGGACAGGGTGGCAAGAGACCCAGTACTTC

d_gene: TRBD1
v_gene: TRBV28
j_gene: TRBJ2-7
abundance: .
CDR3aa: CASKGTGRSYEQYF
CDR3nt: TGTGCCAGTAAGGGGACAGGGAGGTCCTACGAGCAGTACTTC

d_gene: .
v_gene: TRBV27
j_gene: TRBJ1-2
abundance: .
CDR3aa: CASSPPPRQGQSYYGYTF
CDR3nt: TGTGCCAGCAGCCCCCCACCCCGACAAGGTCAAAGCTACTATGGCTACACCTTC

d_gene: TRBD2
v_gene: TRBV30
j_gene: TRBJ2-2
abundance: .
CDR3aa: CAWSSGGAGRFTGELFF
CDR3nt: TGTGCCTGGAGTTCCGGGGGGGCAGGGAGGTTCACCGGGGAGCTGTTTTTT

d_gene: .
v_gene: TRBV2
j_gene: TRBJ1-1
abundance: few
CDR3aa: CATSREVNTEAFF
CDR3nt: TGTGCCACCTCGCGGGAAGTGAACACTGAAGCTTTCTTT

d_gene: TRBD2
v_gene: TRBV7-8
j_gene: TRBJ2-7
abundance: .
CDR3aa: CASSLVDPGGPYEQYF
CDR3nt: TGTGCCAGCAGCTTAGTGGACCCGGGAGGGCCCTACGAGCAGTACTTC

d_gene: .
v_gene: TRBV18
j_gene: TRBJ2-1
abundance: .
CDR3aa: CASSPPGTTSYNEQFF
CDR3nt: TGTGCCAGCTCACCACCGGGGACAACCTCCTACAATGAGCAGTTCTTC

d_gene: .
v_gene: TRBV4-1
j_gene: TRBJ2-7
abundance: once
CDR3aa: CASSQPSGGGSYEQYF
CDR3nt: TGCGCCAGCAGCCAACCCAGCGGAGGAGGATCCTACGAGCAGTACTTC

d_gene: .
v_gene: TRBV6-6
j_gene: TRBJ2-7
abundance: .
CDR3aa: CASSLWQGRGEQYF
CDR3nt: TGTGCCAGCAGTCTTTGGCAGGGCAGAGGCGAGCAGTACTTC

d_gene: TRBD1
v_gene: TRBV7-6
j_gene: TRBJ2-3
abundance: .
CDR3aa: CASSPQGAGTDTQYF
CDR3nt: TGTGCCAGCAGCCCGCAGGGGGCAGGAACAGATACGCAGTATTTT

d_gene: .
v_gene: TRBV7-9
j_gene: TRBJ2-7
abundance: .
CDR3aa: CASSLIRGYEQYF
CDR3nt: TGTGCCAGCAGCTTAATTAGGGGATACGAGCAGTACTTC

d_gene: TRBD1
v_gene: TRBV25-1
j_gene: TRBJ2-2
abundance: .
CDR3aa: CASSGDRGIGTGELFF
CDR3nt: TGTGCCAGCAGTGGAGACAGGGGGATTGGCACCGGGGAGCTGTTTTTT

d_gene: TRBD2
v_gene: TRBV7-2
j_gene: TRBJ2-5
abundance: .
CDR3aa: CASKRGSGIEQYF
CDR3nt: TGTGCCAGCAAGCGAGGTAGCGGGATAGAGCAGTACTTC

d_gene: .
v_gene: TRBV4-1
j_gene: TRBJ1-4
abundance: .
CDR3aa: CASSHKSTGTANEKLFF
CDR3nt: TGCGCCAGCAGCCACAAGAGCACCGGGACTGCGAATGAAAAACTGTTTTTT

d_gene: TRBD2
v_gene: TRBV6-5
j_gene: TRBJ2-3
abundance: .
CDR3aa: CAIKAGASTDTQYF
CDR3nt: TGTGCCATCAAAGCGGGGGCTAGCACAGATACGCAGTATTTT

d_gene: .
v_gene: TRBV7-2
j_gene: TRBJ2-1
abundance: .
CDR3aa: CASSAYSVYNEQFF
CDR3nt: TGTGCCAGCAGTGCCTATTCGGTCTACAATGAGCAGTTCTTC

d_gene: TRBD1
v_gene: TRBV30
j_gene: TRBJ2-7
abundance: .
CDR3aa: CAWINRDRASEQYF
CDR3nt: TGTGCCTGGATTAACCGGGACAGGGCATCCGAGCAGTACTTC

d_gene: TRBD1
v_gene: TRBV19
j_gene: TRBJ2-7
abundance: once
CDR3aa: CASSRGTGSSYEQYF
CDR3nt: TGTGCCAGTAGTAGAGGGACAGGGAGTAGCTACGAGCAGTACTTC

d_gene: .
v_gene: TRBV6-1
j_gene: TRBJ1-1
abundance: .
CDR3aa: CASSDTWNTEAFF
CDR3nt: TGTGCCAGCAGTGATACTTGGAACACTGAAGCTTTCTTT

d_gene: TRBD2
v_gene: TRBV9
j_gene: TRBJ2-1
abundance: .
CDR3aa: CASSPRTSGSSYNEQFF
CDR3nt: TGTGCCAGCAGCCCGCGGACTAGCGGGAGCTCCTACAATGAGCAGTTCTTC

d_gene: .
v_gene: TRBV7-8
j_gene: TRBJ1-1
abundance: .
CDR3aa: CASSPPGVDTEAFF
CDR3nt: TGTGCCAGCAGCCCGCCCGGGGTGGACACTGAAGCTTTCTTT

d_gene: .
v_gene: TRBV7-8
j_gene: TRBJ1-3
abundance: .
CDR3aa: CASSLSTVREPSSGNTIYF
CDR3nt: TGTGCCAGCAGCTTATCGACGGTTCGGGAACCGAGCTCTGGAAACACCATATATTTT

d_gene: TRBD2
v_gene: TRBV7-9
j_gene: TRBJ2-2
abundance: once
CDR3aa: CASSLAGGLPGELFF
CDR3nt: TGTGCCAGCAGCCTAGCGGGAGGGCTTCCCGGGGAGCTGTTTTTT

d_gene: TRBD1
v_gene: TRBV4-1
j_gene: TRBJ2-2
abundance: .
CDR3aa: CASSQGQGVGELFF
CDR3nt: TGCGCCAGCAGCCAGGGACAGGGGGTCGGGGAGCTGTTTTTT

d_gene: .
v_gene: TRBV7-9
j_gene: TRBJ2-3
abundance: .
CDR3aa: CASSLGTVGDTQYF
CDR3nt: TGTGCCAGCAGCCTCGGGACTGTAGGGGATACGCAGTATTTT

d_gene: TRBD1
v_gene: TRBV19
j_gene: TRBJ2-1
abundance: .
CDR3aa: CASTPGQGLHEQFF
CDR3nt: TGTGCCAGCACTCCGGGACAGGGACTCCATGAGCAGTTCTTC

d_gene: TRBD1
v_gene: TRBV2
j_gene: TRBJ2-5
abundance: .
CDR3aa: CASRQAGTGEKEQYF
CDR3nt: TGTGCCAGCAGGCAAGCCGGGACAGGGGAAAAAGAGCAGTACTTC

d_gene: TRBD1
v_gene: TRBV19
j_gene: TRBJ2-7
abundance: .
CDR3aa: CASTPGGGVYEQYF
CDR3nt: TGTGCCAGTACCCCAGGGGGCGGTGTTTACGAGCAGTACTTC

d_gene: .
v_gene: TRBV5-4
j_gene: TRBJ1-4
abundance: .
CDR3aa: CASSNGVRELFF
CDR3nt: TGTGCCAGCAGCAACGGGGTCCGGGAACTGTTTTTT

d_gene: .
v_gene: TRBV2
j_gene: TRBJ1-2
abundance: .
CDR3aa: CASSLLTVPGGYTF
CDR3nt: TGTGCCAGCAGCCTATTGACGGTCCCGGGAGGCTACACCTTC

d_gene: .
v_gene: TRBV4-1
j_gene: TRBJ1-1
abundance: .
CDR3aa: CASSRDRYTEAFF
CDR3nt: TGCGCCAGCAGCCGAGATAGATACACTGAAGCTTTCTTT

d_gene: TRBD2
v_gene: TRBV9
j_gene: TRBJ2-2
abundance: few
CDR3aa: CASSFRGETNTGELFF
CDR3nt: TGTGCCAGCAGCTTTCGGGGGGAAACGAACACCGGGGAGCTGTTTTTT

d_gene: .
v_gene: TRBV10-2
j_gene: TRBJ2-7
abundance: .
CDR3aa: CASPRYEQYF
CDR3nt: TGCGCCAGCCCCCGGTACGAGCAGTACTTC

d_gene: TRBD2
v_gene: TRBV15
j_gene: TRBJ2-1
abundance: .
CDR3aa: CATSRDRSSGIGNEQFF
CDR3nt: TGTGCCACCAGCAGAGATCGGTCTAGCGGGATTGGGAATGAGCAGTTCTTC

d_gene: .
v_gene: TRBV7-3
j_gene: TRBJ1-1
abundance: .
CDR3aa: CASSPSHRENTEAFF
CDR3nt: TGTGCCAGCAGCCCGAGTCACAGGGAGAACACTGAAGCTTTCTTT

d_gene: .
v_gene: TRBV10-3
j_gene: TRBJ1-5
abundance: .
CDR3aa: CAISERQVNSNQPQHF
CDR3nt: TGTGCCATCAGTGAACGACAGGTAAATAGCAATCAGCCCCAGCATTTT

d_gene: TRBD1
v_gene: TRBV28
j_gene: TRBJ2-1
abundance: once
CDR3aa: CASRRGTGAEQFF
CDR3nt: TGTGCCAGCAGAAGGGGGACAGGGGCTGAGCAGTTCTTC

d_gene: TRBD2
v_gene: TRBV13
j_gene: TRBJ2-5
abundance: once
CDR3aa: CASSPYWLAGGQGQETQYF
CDR3nt: TGTGCCAGCAGCCCTTACTGGCTAGCGGGAGGGCAGGGTCAAGAGACCCAGTACTTC

d_gene: .
v_gene: TRBV30
j_gene: TRBJ2-6
abundance: .
CDR3aa: CAWSTHGQFSGANVLTF
CDR3nt: TGTGCCTGGAGTACCCATGGACAGTTCTCTGGGGCCAACGTCCTGACTTTC